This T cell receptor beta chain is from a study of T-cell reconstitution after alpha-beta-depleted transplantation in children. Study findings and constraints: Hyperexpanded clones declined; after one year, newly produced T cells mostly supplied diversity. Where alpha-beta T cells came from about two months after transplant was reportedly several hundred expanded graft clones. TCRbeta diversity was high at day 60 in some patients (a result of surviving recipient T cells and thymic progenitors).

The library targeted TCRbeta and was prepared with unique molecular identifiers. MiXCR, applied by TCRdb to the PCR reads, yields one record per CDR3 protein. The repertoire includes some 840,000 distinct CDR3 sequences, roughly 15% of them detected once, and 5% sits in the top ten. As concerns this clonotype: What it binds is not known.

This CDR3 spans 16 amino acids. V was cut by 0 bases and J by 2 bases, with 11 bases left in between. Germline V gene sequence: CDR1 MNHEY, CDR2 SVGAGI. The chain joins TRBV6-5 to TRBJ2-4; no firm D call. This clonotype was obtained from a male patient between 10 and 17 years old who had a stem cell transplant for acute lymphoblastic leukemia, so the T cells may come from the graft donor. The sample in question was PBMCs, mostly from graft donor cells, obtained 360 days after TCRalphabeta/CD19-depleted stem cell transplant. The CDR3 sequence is CASSYSSGPTKNIQYF. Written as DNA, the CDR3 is TGTGCCAGCAGTTACTCGTCCGGGCCGACCAAAAACATTCAGTACTTC.